The 10 T cell receptor beta chains in this list originate from one sample, sequenced in a study of blood T cell repertoires in COVID-19. The data were produced by immunoSEQ multiplex PCR, yet TCRdb's version contains in-frame clones alone and is incomplete. The table records under 300,000 clones, about 90% of them present only once. Input material: peripheral blood. The receptor source for this set is a woman aged 55 to 70 with COVID-19, enrolled during active disease.

J is TRBJ2-1 and V is TRBV3-1 (or the pseudogene TRBV3-2); 12 nucleotides match TRBD2. The CDR3 consists of 15 residues. The V and J ends lost 4 bases and 6 bases, in that order; junction bases with no gene match: 4. The V gene's germline CDR1 is LGHDT and CDR2 YNNKEL (reference sequence). The CDR3 nucleotides are TGTGCCAGCAGCCTCCTAGCGGGGGGGGGCAATGAGCAGTTCTTC. The encoded protein is CASSLLAGGGNEQFF.

This chain joins TRBV6-1 and TRBJ2-7, with 11 nucleotides matching TRBD1. Germline V gene lookup returns CDR1 MNHNS and CDR2 SASEGT. The CDR3 runs to 15 residues. V trimming: 3 bases; J trimming: 2 bases; junction bases outside the gene matches: 3. The CDR3 sequence is CASSDQDRGPYEQYF. As DNA, the CDR3 is TGTGCCAGCAGTGACCAGGACAGGGGGCCCTACGAGCAGTACTTC.

This chain connects TRBV5-1 to TRBJ2-5, with a weak D call TRBD2 (6 bases). This CDR3 is built from 13 residues. V dropped 5 bases and J dropped 2 bases, with 10 bases sitting between them. CDR1 SGHRS and CDR2 YFSETQ come from the germline V gene. CDR3 loop: CASRYGGQETQYF. Here the CDR3 DNA reads TGCGCCAGCAGATACGGAGGGCAAGAGACCCAGTACTTC.

A single count supports this clone. This chain connects TRBV5-1 to TRBJ2-1; 7 bases are a match to TRBD1. Unmatched junction bases numbered 4, after V lost 4 bases and J lost 6 bases. CDR1 and CDR2 (germline): SGHRS, YFSETQ. The CDR3 runs to 13 residues. In DNA form, the CDR3 reads TGCGCCAGCAGCCCCGCAGGGGGCAATGAGCAGTTCTTC. It is translated as CASSPAGGNEQFF.

V is TRBV29-1 and J is TRBJ2-6; 9 bases are a match to TRBD1. The CDR3 sequence is 15 residues long. The trim removed 8 bases at V and 0 bases at J, leaving 5 bases unmatched. CDR1 is SQVTM, CDR2 ANQGSEA, per germline. The CDR3 region is CSTGTGHSGANVLTF. CDR3 nucleotide sequence: TGCAGCACCGGGACAGGGCACTCTGGGGCCAACGTCCTGACTTTC.

The chain couples TRBV5-1 to TRBJ1-1; no clear D. In germline, CDR1 is SGHRS, CDR2 YFSETQ. CDR3 size: 16 residues. The V end lost 2 bases, the J end lost 2 bases, and 16 bases lay between the germline ends. For the CDR3, the DNA is TGCGCCAGCAGCTTCTTAGACCTTGCAGGAAACACTGAAGCTTTCTTT. This codes for CASSFLDLAGNTEAFF.

The V call is TRBV19, the J call TRBJ1-2; 10 bases are shared with TRBD1. CDR1 LNHDA and CDR2 SQIVND come from the germline V gene (reference sequence). The CDR3 is 16 amino acids. V gave up 7 bases and J gave up 1 base; unmatched junction bases: 9. This chain's CDR3 is CASTPTGGLVNYGYTF. The DNA for the CDR3 is TGTGCCAGTACCCCGACAGGGGGCCTAGTTAACTATGGCTACACCTTC.

The chain links TRBV4-3 to TRBJ1-2; no definite D call. The V and J ends lost 2 bases and 2 bases respectively, with 3 bases between them. The CDR3 length is 12 residues. Germline-derived CDR1 and CDR2 are LGHNA and YSLEER. The CDR3 spells CASSQSNYGYTF. CDR3 sequence (DNA): TGCGCCAGCAGCCAATCGAACTATGGCTACACCTTC.

J is TRBJ1-1 and V is TRBV6-2 or TRBV6-3; a weak D match, TRBD1 (5 bases). This CDR3 spans 17 amino acids. Germline values: CDR1 MNHEY, CDR2 SVGEGT. Trimming removed 0 bases from V and 0 bases from J, with 14 bases in between. The CDR3 here is CASSYSISKGLNTEAFF. The CDR3 DNA follows: TGTGCCAGCAGTTACTCGATATCGAAGGGGCTGAACACTGAAGCTTTCTTT.

J is TRBJ1-2 and V is TRBV5-1; no firm D call. The CDR3 extends over 15 amino acids. Trimming stripped 0 bases from V and 1 base from J, with 10 bases between. CDR1 and CDR2 (germline): SGHRS, YFSETQ. The CDR3 nucleotides read TGCGCCAGCAGCTTGGCGGCAGACTTTAACTATGGCTACACCTTC. It encodes CASSLAADFNYGYTF.